This TCR beta chain was identified in a study of blood T cell repertoires in COVID-19. Looking at the study overall: The United States, Italy and Spain supplied acute and convalescent COVID-19 samples. In each case, the material was cDNA or gDNA derived from T cells, B-cell-depleted T cells, or PBMCs.

Source study methods: Amplified reference gene primers provided the basis for estimating nucleated cell counts. This table comes from immunoSEQ multiplex PCR, and its TCRdb copy is limited to in-frame clones, with some not included. D and trimming were read from the DNA, whereas the V and J calls and clone size are those reported in that table. The sample carries approximately 220,000 clones, roughly 90% recorded once. Germline CDR1 is SGHNT and CDR2 is YYREEE (reference sequence). CDR3 length: 15 residues. V shed 5 bases, J shed 0 bases, and the junction held 4 bases outside the gene matches. This chain links TRBV5-4 with TRBJ2-1; 8 bases line up with TRBD2. The sample was PBMCs or T cells enriched from blood (not recorded which). This sequence originates from a woman in her thirties with acute COVID-19. CDR3 in amino acids: CASRQSGGSYNEQFF. DNA for the CDR3: TGTGCCAGCAGGCAAAGCGGGGGCTCCTACAATGAGCAGTTCTTC.